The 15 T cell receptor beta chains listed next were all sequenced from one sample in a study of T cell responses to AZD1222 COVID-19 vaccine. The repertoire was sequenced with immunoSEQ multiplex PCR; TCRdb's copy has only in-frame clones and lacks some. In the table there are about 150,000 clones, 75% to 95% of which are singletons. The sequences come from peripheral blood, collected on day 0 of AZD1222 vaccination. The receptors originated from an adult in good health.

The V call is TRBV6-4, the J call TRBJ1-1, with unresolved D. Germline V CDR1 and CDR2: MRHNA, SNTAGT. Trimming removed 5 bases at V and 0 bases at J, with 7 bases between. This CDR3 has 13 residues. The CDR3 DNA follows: TGTGCCAGCAGTCTTGAAATGAACACTGAAGCTTTCTTT. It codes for CASSLEMNTEAFF.

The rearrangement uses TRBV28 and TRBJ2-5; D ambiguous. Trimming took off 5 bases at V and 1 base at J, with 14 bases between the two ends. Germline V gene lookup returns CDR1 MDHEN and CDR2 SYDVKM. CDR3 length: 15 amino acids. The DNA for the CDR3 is TGTGCCAGCAGTACGCACAGTGTACCCCAAGAGACCCAGTACTTC. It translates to CASSTHSVPQETQYF.

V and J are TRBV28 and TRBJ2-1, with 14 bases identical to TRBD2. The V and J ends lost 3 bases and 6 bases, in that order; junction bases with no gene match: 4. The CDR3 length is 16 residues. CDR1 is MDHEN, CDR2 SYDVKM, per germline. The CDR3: CASSFGTSGRVNEQFF. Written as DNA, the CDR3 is TGTGCCAGCAGTTTTGGGACTAGCGGGAGAGTCAATGAGCAGTTCTTC.

For the CDR3, the DNA is TGCGCCAGCAGCCAAGATGTTGAGGACAGGGATGGAAACAATCAGCCCCAGCATTTT. Translation: CASSQDVEDRDGNNQPQHF. The V gene is TRBV4-3, the J gene TRBJ1-5, with 8 bases that match TRBD1. J gave up 3 bases and V 0 bases, and 13 bases lay outside the gene matches. Looked up from germline, CDR1 is LGHNA and CDR2 is YSLEER. The CDR3 has 19 amino acids.

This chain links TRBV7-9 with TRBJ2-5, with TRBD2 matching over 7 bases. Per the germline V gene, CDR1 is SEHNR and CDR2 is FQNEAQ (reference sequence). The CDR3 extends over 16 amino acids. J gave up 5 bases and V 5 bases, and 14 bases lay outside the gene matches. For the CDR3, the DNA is TGTGCCAGCAGCCCCCTGTTAGGGAGGGCCGGGGAGACCCAGTACTTC. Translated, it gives CASSPLLGRAGETQYF.

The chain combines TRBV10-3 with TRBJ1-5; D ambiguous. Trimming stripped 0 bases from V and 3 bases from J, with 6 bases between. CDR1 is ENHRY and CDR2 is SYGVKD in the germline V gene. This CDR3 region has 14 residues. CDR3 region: CAISESTANQPQHF. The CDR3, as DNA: TGTGCCATCAGTGAGTCAACTGCCAATCAGCCCCAGCATTTT.

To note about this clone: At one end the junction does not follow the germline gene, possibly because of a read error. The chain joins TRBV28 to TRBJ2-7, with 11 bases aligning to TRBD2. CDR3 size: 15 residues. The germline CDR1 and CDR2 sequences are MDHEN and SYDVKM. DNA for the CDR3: TGTGCCAGCAGCCGACTAGCGGGGATTACGGTCGTAGAAACCTTC. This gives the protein CASSRLAGITVVETF.

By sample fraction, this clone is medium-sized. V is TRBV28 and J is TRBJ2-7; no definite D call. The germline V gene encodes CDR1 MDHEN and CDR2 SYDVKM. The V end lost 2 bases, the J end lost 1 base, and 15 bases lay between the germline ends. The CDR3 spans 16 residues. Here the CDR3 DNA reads TGTGCCAGCAGTTTAGCACAGACATATACTTCCTACGAGCAGTACTTC. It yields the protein CASSLAQTYTSYEQYF.

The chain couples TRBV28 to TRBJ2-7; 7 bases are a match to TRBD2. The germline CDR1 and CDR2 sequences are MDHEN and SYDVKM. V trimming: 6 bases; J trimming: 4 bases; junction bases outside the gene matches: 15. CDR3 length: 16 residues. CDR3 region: CASSPNLGLAVYEQYF. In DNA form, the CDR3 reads TGTGCCAGCAGCCCCAACCTCGGGCTAGCGGTATACGAGCAGTACTTC.

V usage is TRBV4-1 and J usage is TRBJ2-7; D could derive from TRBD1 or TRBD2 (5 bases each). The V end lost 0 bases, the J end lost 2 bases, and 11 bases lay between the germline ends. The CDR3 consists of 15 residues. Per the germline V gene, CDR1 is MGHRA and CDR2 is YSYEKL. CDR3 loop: CASSQEGTGTYEQYF. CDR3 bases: TGCGCCAGCAGCCAAGAAGGGACGGGGACCTACGAGCAGTACTTC.

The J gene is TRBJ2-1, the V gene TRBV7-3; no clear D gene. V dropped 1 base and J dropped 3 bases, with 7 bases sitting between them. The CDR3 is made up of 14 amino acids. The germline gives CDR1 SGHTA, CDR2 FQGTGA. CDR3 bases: TGTGCCAGCAGCTTAAGCTCTCTCTACAATGAGCAGTTCTTC. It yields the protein CASSLSSLYNEQFF.

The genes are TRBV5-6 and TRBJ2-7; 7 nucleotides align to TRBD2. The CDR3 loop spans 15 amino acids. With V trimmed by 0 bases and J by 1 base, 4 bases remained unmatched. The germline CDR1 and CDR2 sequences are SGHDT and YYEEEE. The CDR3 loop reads CASSLAPGGSYEQYF. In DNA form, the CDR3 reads TGTGCCAGCAGCTTGGCCCCGGGGGGTTCCTACGAGCAGTACTTC.

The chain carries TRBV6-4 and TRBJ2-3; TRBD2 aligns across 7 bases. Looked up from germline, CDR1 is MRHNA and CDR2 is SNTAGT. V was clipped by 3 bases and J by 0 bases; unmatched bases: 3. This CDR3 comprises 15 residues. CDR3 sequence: CASSERGTSTDTQYF. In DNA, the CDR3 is TGTGCCAGCAGTGAGCGGGGGACTAGCACAGATACGCAGTATTTT.

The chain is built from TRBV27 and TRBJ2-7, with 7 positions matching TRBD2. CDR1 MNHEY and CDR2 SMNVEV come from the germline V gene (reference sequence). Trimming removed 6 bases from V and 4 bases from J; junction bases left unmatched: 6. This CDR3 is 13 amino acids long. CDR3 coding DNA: TGTGCCAGCAGGAGCGGGGAGGGGTACGAGCAGTACTTC. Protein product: CASRSGEGYEQYF.

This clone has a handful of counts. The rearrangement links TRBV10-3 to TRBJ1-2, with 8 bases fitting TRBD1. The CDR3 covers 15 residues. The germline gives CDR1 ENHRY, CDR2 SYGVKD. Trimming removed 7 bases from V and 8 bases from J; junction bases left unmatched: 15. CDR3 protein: CAIKATGEGGEGYTF. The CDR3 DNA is TGTGCCATCAAGGCGACAGGGGAAGGAGGTGAGGGCTACACCTTC.